Following are 28 T cell receptor beta chains from one sample sequenced in a study of a mutant IDH1 vaccine in newly diagnosed glioma. No cognate antigen is known for these TCRs. This table comes from immunoSEQ multiplex PCR, and its TCRdb copy is limited to in-frame clones, with some not included. Here the sample spans about 58,000 clones, 80% to 90% being singletons. Time point: week 5, during vaccination. It was 300 ug of mutant IDH1 20-mer peptide that made up each vaccine dose, given with topical imiquimod. The material sequenced was PBMCs, taken from a glioma patient whose treatment included an IDH1 peptide vaccine. The receptor source for this set is a woman between 50 and 59 years old with glioma.

V usage is TRBV5-1 and J usage is TRBJ2-2; no reliable D call. The V end was cut by 1 base, the J end by 6 bases, with 13 bases between. Per the germline V gene, CDR1 is SGHRS and CDR2 is YFSETQ. The CDR3 length is 15 residues. Written as DNA, the CDR3 is TGCGCCAGCAGCTTGCAGCCGTCGAAGGCCGGGGAGCTGTTTTTT. Its translation: CASSLQPSKAGELFF.

The CDR3 DNA reads as TGTGCCAGCAGTTGGTCAGGGCCCACAGATACGCAGTATTTT. Encoded protein: CASSWSGPTDTQYF. The chain joins TRBV2 to TRBJ2-3; maybe TRBD1 (5 bases). The CDR3 spans 14 residues. Germline loops: CDR1 SNHLY, CDR2 FYNNEI. V lost 5 bases to trimming and J lost 2 bases, with 11 bases between them.

V is TRBV2 and J is TRBJ2-7; tentative D call: TRBD1 (6 bases). The V and J ends lost 4 bases and 0 bases respectively, with 13 bases between them. The CDR3 length is 15 residues. Germline values: CDR1 SNHLY, CDR2 FYNNEI. CDR3 region: CASSVSRGLSYEQYF. CDR3 sequence (DNA): TGTGCCAGCAGTGTTTCCAGGGGCCTCTCCTACGAGCAGTACTTC.

The chain joins TRBV5-6 to TRBJ1-1, with 7 bases aligning to TRBD1. Per the germline V gene, CDR1 is SGHDT and CDR2 is YYEEEE. This CDR3 is built from 17 residues. The ends lost 4 bases at V and 0 bases at J; junction bases unmatched: 12. CDR3 sequence reads: CASSDFRDSSMNTEAFF. The CDR3 nucleotides read TGTGCCAGCAGCGACTTCCGGGACAGCTCTATGAACACTGAAGCTTTCTTT.

The J gene is TRBJ2-7, the V gene TRBV7-2; D gene uncertain. The V gene lost 5 bases and the J gene lost 2 bases, with 10 bases spanning the gap. Germline V lookup: CDR1 SGHTA, CDR2 FQGNSA. The length of the CDR3 is 13 residues. CDR3 region: CASSADMTYEQYF. The DNA for the CDR3 is TGTGCCAGCAGCGCCGATATGACCTACGAGCAGTACTTC.

This clone has only a few counts. This rearrangement joins TRBV27 to TRBJ2-2, with 9 bases that match TRBD1. Germline V gene data show CDR1 as MNHEY and CDR2 as SMNVEV (reference sequence). This CDR3 contains 15 residues. V gave up 7 bases and J gave up 7 bases; unmatched junction bases: 10. CDR3 DNA: TGTGCCAGCACTCCCGGGACAGGGTTAGGCGGGGAGCTGTTTTTT. Protein sequence: CASTPGTGLGGELFF.

This clone has just a few counts. This rearrangement joins TRBV12-5 to TRBJ2-2, with 9 bases matching TRBD1. The CDR3 is 14 residues long. From germline, CDR1 is LGHNT and CDR2 FRNRAP. Trimming took 6 bases from V and 7 from J; bases not matched to a gene: 6. For the CDR3, the DNA is TGTGCTAGTGGCCATGGACAGGGGATCGGGGAGCTGTTTTTT. It translates to CASGHGQGIGELFF. The full variable domain, with the rest looked up from reference TRBV12-5 and TRBJ2-2, is DARVTQTPRHKVTEMGQEVTMRCQPILGHNTVFWYRQTMMQGLELLAYFRNRAPLDDSGMPKDRFSAEMPDATLATLKIQPSEPRDSAVYFCASGHGQGIGELFFGEGSRLTVL.

The table lists this clone with a few counts. The chain links TRBV4-1 to TRBJ1-1; D unresolved. This CDR3 is built from 15 residues. Trimming took 0 bases from V and 1 from J, leaving 9 bases between them. In germline, CDR1 is MGHRA, CDR2 YSYEKL. The CDR3 sequence is CASSQERAPNTEAFF. The CDR3 nucleotides are TGCGCCAGCAGCCAAGAGAGGGCCCCGAACACTGAAGCTTTCTTT.

CDR3 bases: TGCGCCAGCAGCCGGGACAGGGGGTTTTACGAGCAGTACTTC. As protein: CASSRDRGFYEQYF. The V gene is TRBV4-3, the J gene TRBJ2-7, with 11 bases fitting TRBD1. The V gene's germline CDR1 is LGHNA and CDR2 YSLEER. The CDR3 loop spans 14 amino acids. V shed 4 bases and J 4 bases; nucleotides not matched to a gene: 3.

This clone was picked up one time. This chain connects TRBV7-2 to TRBJ2-7, with D perhaps matching TRBD2 (6 bases). The length of the CDR3 is 14 residues. The V gene's germline CDR1 is SGHTA and CDR2 FQGNSA. V lost 4 bases and J 2 bases, leaving 12 bases between the germline ends. This chain's CDR3 is CASSSSGRPYEQYF. The CDR3 DNA reads as TGTGCCAGCAGCTCTTCGGGGAGGCCCTACGAGCAGTACTTC.

The chain has TRBV6-6 and TRBJ1-2; D uncertain. CDR1 and CDR2 (germline): MNHNY, SVGAGI (reference sequence). V was cut by 8 bases and J by 4 bases, with 23 bases left in between. The CDR3 has 16 amino acids. The CDR3 region is CASSEAAPGGGYGYTF. The CDR3 DNA reads as TGTGCCAGCTCCGAGGCAGCCCCAGGAGGAGGCTATGGCTACACCTTC.

This chain uses TRBV4-1 with TRBJ1-1; D call uncertain. Per germline, CDR1 MGHRA and CDR2 YSYEKL. Trimming shortened V by 0 bases and J by 4 bases, and 12 bases separated the two germline ends. The length of the CDR3 is 15 residues. In nucleotides, the CDR3 is TGCGCCAGCAGCCAAGATCGGGAGGAGGGCACTGAAGCTTTCTTT. Protein sequence: CASSQDREEGTEAFF.

The chain employs TRBV6-5 and TRBJ2-3; 8 bases are shared with TRBD1. V was pared by 5 bases and J by 11 bases, with 3 bases of the junction left unmatched. The CDR3 is 11 amino acids. Germline loops: CDR1 MNHEY, CDR2 SVGAGI. The CDR3 reads CASSQGQGQYF. The CDR3 DNA reads as TGTGCCAGCAGTCAAGGACAGGGGCAGTATTTT.

The count of this clone is one. V gene TRBV7-3 combines with J gene TRBJ1-2; the match to TRBD1 covers 8 bases. V lost 4 bases to trimming and J lost 4 bases; unmatched junction nucleotides: 8. CDR3 length equals 15 residues. Germline loops: CDR1 SGHTA, CDR2 FQGTGA. CDR3 sequence (DNA): TGTGCCAGCAGCTCGGGACAGGCGCCGGCCTATGGCTACACCTTC. Residues: CASSSGQAPAYGYTF.

The chain links TRBV7-9 to TRBJ1-4; D gene uncertain. The length of the CDR3 is 14 residues. Looked up from germline, CDR1 is SEHNR and CDR2 is FQNEAQ (reference sequence). V was shortened by 0 bases and J by 5 bases, with 7 bases between the two germline ends. The CDR3 loop reads CASSLAAVNEKLFF. Written as DNA, the CDR3 is TGTGCCAGCAGCTTAGCGGCGGTAAATGAAAAACTGTTTTTT.

This clone appeared once. As DNA, the CDR3 is TGTGCCAGCTCACCACCGACAGGGTTGAACACTGAAGCTTTCTTT. It encodes CASSPPTGLNTEAFF. The rearrangement uses TRBV18 and TRBJ1-1; 7 bases line up with TRBD1. CDR3 size: 15 residues. With 0 bases clipped from V and 0 bases from J, the junction kept 1 base outside the gene matches. Germline values: CDR1 KGHSH, CDR2 LQKENI.

This chain links TRBV27 with TRBJ1-5; D call uncertain. Per germline, CDR1 MNHEY and CDR2 SMNVEV (reference sequence). This CDR3 is 13 amino acids long. Trimming took off 5 bases at V and 4 bases at J, with 9 bases between the two ends. CDR3 amino acids: CASSAAGNQPQHF. The CDR3, as DNA: TGTGCCAGCAGTGCGGCAGGAAATCAGCCCCAGCATTTT.

The chain is built from TRBV6-5 and TRBJ1-5; D not certain. CDR1 is MNHEY, CDR2 SVGAGI, per germline. Trimming stripped 7 bases from V and 6 bases from J, with 13 bases between. CDR3 size: 13 residues. CDR3 protein: CASNRGPGQPQHF. CDR3 coding DNA: TGTGCCAGCAATAGAGGTCCTGGTCAGCCCCAGCATTTT.

The chain links TRBV5-6 to TRBJ1-2; D not certain. Germline-derived CDR1 and CDR2 are SGHDT and YYEEEE. Trimming took 4 bases from V and 3 from J, leaving 10 bases between them. The CDR3 contains 13 residues. As DNA, the CDR3 is TGTGCCAGCAGCGCCGGACGGGACTATGGCTACACCTTC. Encoded protein: CASSAGRDYGYTF.

The chain is built from TRBV5-1 and TRBJ2-7; TRBD1 or TRBD2 may be the D gene (5 bases each). CDR3 length equals 14 residues. Per germline, CDR1 SGHRS and CDR2 YFSETQ. The V end lost 5 bases, the J end lost 2 bases, and 14 bases lay between the germline ends. The CDR3, as DNA: TGCGCCAGCAGAGCGGAGACAGATACCTACGAGCAGTACTTC. It codes for CASRAETDTYEQYF.

This chain uses TRBV2 with TRBJ1-1, with TRBD1 identical over 7 bases. The CDR3 loop spans 15 amino acids. CDR1 SNHLY and CDR2 FYNNEI come from the germline V gene. The junction had 5 bases not matched to a gene; V was cut back by 4 bases and J by 0 bases. As DNA, the CDR3 is TGTGCCAGCAGTGCCCTGACAGGGATGAACACTGAAGCTTTCTTT. Residues: CASSALTGMNTEAFF. The full variable domain, with the rest looked up from reference TRBV2 and TRBJ1-1, is EPEVTQTPSHQVTQMGQEVILRCVPISNHLYFYWYRQILGQKVEFLVSFYNNEISEKSEIFDDQFSVERPDGSNFTLKIRSTKLEDSAMYFCASSALTGMNTEAFFGQGTRLTVV.

The chain links TRBV10-3 to TRBJ1-5, with TRBD1 as a possible D gene (5 bases). The CDR3 covers 13 residues. CDR1 and CDR2 (germline): ENHRY, SYGVKD. The germline V and J ends were trimmed by 6 bases and 6 bases, with 12 bases remaining between them. The DNA for the CDR3 is TGTGCCATCAGGGACGGGACGGGTCAGCCCCAGCATTTT. Its translation: CAIRDGTGQPQHF.

The CDR3 here is CAISDPQGYTF. In DNA, the CDR3 is TGTGCCATCAGTGACCCCCAGGGGTACACCTTC. This sequence joins TRBV10-3 and TRBJ1-2; tentative D call: TRBD1 (6 bases). The CDR3 extends over 11 amino acids. The germline V and J ends were trimmed by 3 bases and 11 bases, with 10 bases remaining between them. The V gene's germline CDR1 is ENHRY and CDR2 SYGVKD.

V usage is TRBV13 and J usage is TRBJ2-7; D gene unclear. The CDR3 runs to 14 residues. Germline V gene sequence: CDR1 PRHDT, CDR2 FYEKMQ (reference sequence). Trimming removed 5 bases at V and 4 bases at J, with 15 bases between. CDR3 sequence: CASSPGLAPYEQYF. The CDR3 nucleotides read TGTGCCAGCAGCCCCGGCCTCGCGCCATACGAGCAGTACTTC.

The chain links TRBV15 to TRBJ2-5; D remains unclear. The CDR3 is 14 amino acids. The germline V and J ends were trimmed by 4 bases and 5 bases, with 14 bases remaining between them. Looked up from germline, CDR1 is LNHNV and CDR2 is YYDKDF (reference sequence). The CDR3 region is CATSKDSRVETQYF. The CDR3 region has the DNA TGTGCCACCAGCAAAGATTCGAGAGTGGAGACCCAGTACTTC.

The gene calls are TRBV19 and TRBJ2-7; tentatively, D is TRBD1 or TRBD2 (6 bases each). The CDR3 runs 14 residues. Germline V gives CDR1 LNHDA, CDR2 SQIVND (reference sequence). Trimming pared 5 bases from V and 9 bases from J, leaving 20 bases between. The CDR3 nucleotides are TGTGCCAGTAGTGGGACCGAACGGGGGCAGGTGCAGTACTTC. Residues: CASSGTERGQVQYF.

V and J are TRBV9 and TRBJ2-3; 8 positions agree with TRBD1. CDR3 length equals 15 residues. V lost 2 bases, J lost 4 bases, and 6 bases stayed unmatched. Germline values: CDR1 SGDLS, CDR2 YYNGEE. In DNA, the CDR3 is TGTGCCAGCAGCGTGACAGGGGCCGGACCAGATACGCAGTATTTT. The encoded protein is CASSVTGAGPDTQYF. Drawing the rest from reference TRBV9 and TRBJ2-3, the complete variable domain is DSGVTQTPKHLITATGQRVTLRCSPRSGDLSVYWYQQSLDQGLQFLIQYYNGEERAKGNILERFSAQQFPDLHSELNLSSLELGDSALYFCASSVTGAGPDTQYFGPGTRLTVL.

CDR3 DNA sequence: TGTGCCAGCAGTGATTCGCCTAGCGTTGAGCAGTTCTTC. Translating it yields CASSDSPSVEQFF. The genes are TRBV25-1 and TRBJ2-1; TRBD2 is a possible D gene (6 bases). Trimming removed 3 bases at V and 9 bases at J, with 12 bases between. The CDR3 contains 13 residues. CDR1 and CDR2 from the germline V gene are MGHDK and SYGVNS.